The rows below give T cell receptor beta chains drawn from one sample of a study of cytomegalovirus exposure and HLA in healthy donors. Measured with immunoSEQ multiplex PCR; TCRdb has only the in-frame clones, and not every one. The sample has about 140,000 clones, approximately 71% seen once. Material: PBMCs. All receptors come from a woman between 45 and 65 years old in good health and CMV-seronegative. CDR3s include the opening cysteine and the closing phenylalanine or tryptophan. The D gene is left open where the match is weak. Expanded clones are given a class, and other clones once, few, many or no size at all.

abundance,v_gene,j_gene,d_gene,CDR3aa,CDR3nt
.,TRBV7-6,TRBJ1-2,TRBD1,CASSWDRGLTYGYTF,TGTGCCAGCAGCTGGGACAGGGGGCTTACCTATGGCTACACCTTC
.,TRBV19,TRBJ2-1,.,CASSIPGEQFF,TGTGCCAGTAGTATTCCGGGTGAGCAGTTCTTC
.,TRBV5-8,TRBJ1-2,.,CASSPPGHRIRGYGYTF,TGTGCCAGCAGCCCCCCGGGACATAGAATTCGCGGCTATGGCTACACCTTC
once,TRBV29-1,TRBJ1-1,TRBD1,CSVTGAEGMNTEAFF,TGCAGCGTTACAGGGGCGGAGGGTATGAACACTGAAGCTTTCTTT
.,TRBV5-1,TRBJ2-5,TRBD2,CASSLVLAGGQETQYF,TGCGCCAGCAGCTTGGTGTTAGCGGGGGGACAAGAGACCCAGTACTTC
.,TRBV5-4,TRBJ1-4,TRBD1,CASSLGGQGANEKLFF,TGTGCCAGCAGCTTGGGTGGACAGGGGGCGAATGAAAAACTGTTTTTT
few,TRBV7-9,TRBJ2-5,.,CASSYDRRETQYF,TGTGCCAGCAGCTATGACAGGAGGGAGACCCAGTACTTC
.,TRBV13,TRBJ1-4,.,CASTIAGHQGEKLFF,TGTGCCAGCACCATCGCAGGACACCAAGGGGAAAAACTGTTTTTT
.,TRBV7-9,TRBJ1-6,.,CASSLAARYSPLHF,TGTGCCAGCAGCTTAGCTGCGAGGTATTCACCCCTCCACTTT
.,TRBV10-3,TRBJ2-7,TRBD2,CAISVGGGSYEQYF,TGTGCCATCAGTGTGGGCGGGGGTTCCTACGAGCAGTACTTC
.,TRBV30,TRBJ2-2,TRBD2,CAWSALAGETGELFF,TGTGCCTGGAGTGCCCTGGCGGGGGAAACCGGGGAGCTGTTTTTT
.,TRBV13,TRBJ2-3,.,CASSLAARGGTDTQYF,TGTGCCAGCAGCTTAGCCGCCAGGGGGGGCACAGATACGCAGTATTTT
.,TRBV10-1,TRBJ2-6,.,CASSESESSSGANVLTF,TGCGCCAGCAGTGAGTCGGAGAGTAGCTCTGGGGCCAACGTCCTGACTTTC
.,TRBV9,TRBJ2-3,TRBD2,CASSALAPQGDTQYF,TGTGCCAGCAGCGCACTAGCGCCCCAGGGAGATACGCAGTATTTT
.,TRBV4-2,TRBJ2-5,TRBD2,CASSQPLTSGDETQYF,TGTGCCAGCAGCCAACCTCTGACTAGCGGGGATGAGACCCAGTACTTC
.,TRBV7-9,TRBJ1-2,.,CASSLEQIYGYTF,TGTGCCAGCAGCTTGGAGCAGATCTATGGCTACACCTTC
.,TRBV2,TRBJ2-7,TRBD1,CASSTGAYEQYF,TGTGCCAGCTCGACAGGGGCCTACGAGCAGTACTTC
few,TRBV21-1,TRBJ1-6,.,CASSPRTAPQDSPLHF,TGTGCCAGCAGCCCCCGGACAGCCCCCCAGGATTCACCCCTCCACTTT
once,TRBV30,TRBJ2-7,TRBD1,CAWSGAVAGGYEQYF,TGTGCCTGGAGTGGGGCCGTGGCAGGGGGCTACGAGCAGTACTTC
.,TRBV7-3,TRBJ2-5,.,CASSLTGGEETQYF,TGTGCCAGCAGCTTAACTGGGGGCGAAGAGACCCAGTACTTC
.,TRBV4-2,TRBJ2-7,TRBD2,CASSQVSSGGPYEQYF,TGTGCCAGCAGCCAAGTCTCTAGCGGGGGACCCTACGAGCAGTACTTC
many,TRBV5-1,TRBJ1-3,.,CASSLKGESGNTIYF,TGCGCCAGCAGCTTGAAGGGGGAGTCTGGAAACACCATATATTTT
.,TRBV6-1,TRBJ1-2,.,CASSETPYRQNGYTF,TGTGCCAGCAGTGAAACACCCTATCGACAGAATGGCTACACCTTC
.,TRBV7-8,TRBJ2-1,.,CASSLVGGPYNEQFF,TGTGCCAGCAGCTTAGTGGGGGGGCCCTACAATGAGCAGTTCTTC
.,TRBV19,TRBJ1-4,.,CASSSMGRNEKLFF,TGTGCCAGTAGTTCCATGGGCAGGAATGAAAAACTGTTTTTT
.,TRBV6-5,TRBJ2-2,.,CASSTGTPGYGELFF,TGTGCCAGCAGCACCGGGACTCCAGGATACGGGGAGCTGTTTTTT
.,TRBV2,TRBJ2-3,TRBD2,CASSDPTSGGTDTQYF,TGTGCCAGCAGTGACCCGACTAGCGGGGGAACAGATACGCAGTATTTT
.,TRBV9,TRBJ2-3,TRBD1,CASSVTGTGELDTQYF,TGTGCCAGCAGCGTGACCGGGACAGGGGAATTAGATACGCAGTATTTT
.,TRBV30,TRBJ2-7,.,CAWSANRAVSYEQYF,TGTGCCTGGAGTGCGAACAGGGCAGTCTCCTACGAGCAGTACTTC
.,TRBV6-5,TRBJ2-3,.,CASRDTDTQYF,TGTGCCAGCCGAGACACAGATACGCAGTATTTT
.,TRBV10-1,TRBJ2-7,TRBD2,CASSESRTGGSYEQYF,TGCGCCAGCAGTGAGTCGAGAACGGGGGGCTCCTACGAGCAGTACTTC
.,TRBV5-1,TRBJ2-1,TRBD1,CASSSAGTGNTHEQFF,TGCGCCAGCAGCTCAGCCGGGACAGGGAATACACATGAGCAGTTCTTC
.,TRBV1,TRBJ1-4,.,CTSSQDGGTVGEKLFF,TGCACCAGCAGCCAAGATGGCGGAACGGTTGGTGAAAAACTGTTTTTT
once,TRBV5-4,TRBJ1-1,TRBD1,CASSWDRINTEAFF,TGTGCCAGCAGCTGGGACAGGATAAATACTGAAGCTTTCTTT
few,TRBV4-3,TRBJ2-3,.,CASSSQTGSTDTQYF,TGCGCCAGCAGCTCTCAGACAGGCTCCACAGATACGCAGTATTTT
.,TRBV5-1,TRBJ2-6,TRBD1,CASSPQGADGANVLTF,TGCGCCAGCAGCCCACAGGGGGCTGATGGGGCCAACGTCCTGACTTTC
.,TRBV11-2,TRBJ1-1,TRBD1,CASSLMGDRGRTEAFF,TGTGCCAGCAGCTTAATGGGAGACAGGGGTCGGACTGAAGCTTTCTTT
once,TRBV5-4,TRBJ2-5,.,CASSPTIGETQYF,TGTGCCAGCAGCCCAACGATCGGAGAGACCCAGTACTTC
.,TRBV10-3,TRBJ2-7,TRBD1,CAIGQGRDEQYF,TGTGCCATCGGACAGGGAAGGGACGAGCAGTACTTC
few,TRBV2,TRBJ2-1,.,CASSGVADYYNEQFF,TGTGCCAGCAGTGGGGTGGCGGACTACTACAATGAGCAGTTCTTC
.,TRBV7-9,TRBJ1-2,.,CASSLAAGYGYTF,TGTGCCAGCAGCTTAGCGGCAGGGTATGGCTACACCTTC
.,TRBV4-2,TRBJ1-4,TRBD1,CASSQDRGANEKLFF,TGTGCCAGCAGCCAAGACAGGGGGGCGAATGAAAAACTGTTTTTT
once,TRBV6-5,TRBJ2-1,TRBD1,CASSYSIGTEEQFF,TGTGCCAGCAGTTACTCGATTGGGACAGAGGAGCAGTTCTTC
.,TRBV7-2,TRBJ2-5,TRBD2,CASSLGDSGGVQETQYF,TGTGCCAGCAGCTTAGGAGATAGCGGGGGGGTCCAAGAGACCCAGTACTTC
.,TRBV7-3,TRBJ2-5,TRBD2,CASSLTGGQETQYF,TGTGCCAGCAGCTTAACGGGGGGGCAAGAGACCCAGTACTTC
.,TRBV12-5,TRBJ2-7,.,CASGPERQNEHEQYF,TGTGCTAGTGGCCCTGAAAGACAGAATGAGCACGAGCAGTACTTC
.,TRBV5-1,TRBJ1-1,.,CASSLVLGGNTEAFF,TGCGCCAGCAGCTTGGTTTTAGGGGGTAACACTGAAGCTTTCTTT